Below, 6 T cell receptor beta chains from the same sample are listed, as sequenced in a study of radiotherapy plus CTLA-4 blockade in lung cancer. Here immunoSEQ multiplex PCR was the method, and the copy in TCRdb shows in-frame clones only, minus some. The sample records 25,000 to 35,000 clones, about 81% being singletons. Sequenced here: peripheral blood, sampled from a patient treated with radiotherapy plus ipilimumab. These receptors all stem from a human donor with non-small cell lung cancer that progressed on radiotherapy plus ipilimumab.

CDR3 sequence: CASSQTGTGGRYGYTF. CDR3 bases: TGCGCCAGCAGCCAGACCGGGACAGGGGGCAGGTATGGCTACACCTTC. The chain carries TRBV4-1 and TRBJ1-2, with 12 bases that match TRBD1. This CDR3 region has 16 residues. Trimming took 3 bases from V and 5 from J; bases not matched to a gene: 7. Germline V gene data show CDR1 as MGHRA and CDR2 as YSYEKL.

The chain carries TRBV7-3 and TRBJ2-5, with TRBD2 matching 13 bases. Germline V gene sequence: CDR1 SGHTA, CDR2 FQGTGA. V dropped 4 bases and J dropped 3; count of bases not matched to a gene: 5. CDR3 length equals 16 residues. The DNA of the CDR3 is TGTGCCAGCAGCTCCCGACTAGCGGGGGGCAAAGAGACCCAGTACTTC. Translating gives CASSSRLAGGKETQYF.

The chain employs TRBV5-6 and TRBJ1-4, with TRBD1 matching 7 bases. The CDR3 is 15 amino acids. CDR1 SGHDT and CDR2 YYEEEE come from the germline V gene. With V trimmed by 3 bases and J by 8 bases, 10 bases remained unmatched. CDR3 nucleotide sequence: TGTGCCAGCAGCTACCGACAGGGTCTAGGGGAAAAACTGTTTTTT. Protein sequence: CASSYRQGLGEKLFF.

V and J are TRBV15 and TRBJ2-4, with D possibly being TRBD2 (6 bases). CDR1 is LNHNV, CDR2 YYDKDF, per germline (reference sequence). V was shortened by 0 bases and J by 9 bases, with 12 bases between the two germline ends. This CDR3 is 14 amino acids long. CDR3 sequence (DNA): TGTGCCACCAGCAGAGATCAAGCCGGGAGCATTCAGTACTTC. Protein sequence: CATSRDQAGSIQYF.

This clone was seen a single time. V usage is TRBV4-1 and J usage is TRBJ2-1; 16 bases fit TRBD2. The V gene's germline CDR1 is MGHRA and CDR2 YSYEKL. With 7 bases clipped from V and 7 bases from J, the junction kept 7 bases outside the gene matches. The length of the CDR3 is 16 residues. CDR3 loop: CASTQTGLAGGNEQFF. The CDR3 DNA follows: TGCGCCAGCACCCAGACGGGACTAGCGGGGGGGAATGAGCAGTTCTTC.

This clone was found a few times. The chain is built from TRBV6-1 and TRBJ1-2; 7 positions match TRBD1. The CDR3 has 14 residues. Germline assignment: CDR1 MNHNS and CDR2 SASEGT. V shed 4 bases and J 4 bases; nucleotides not matched to a gene: 6. This CDR3 reads CASSGDRIIYGYTF. As DNA, the CDR3 is TGTGCCAGCAGTGGGGACAGAATAATCTATGGCTACACCTTC.